Described below is a single T cell receptor beta chain sequence and its context. The antigen is unknown. This sample stems from a study of a mutant IDH1 vaccine in newly diagnosed glioma. The overall study: At weeks 1, 3, 5, 7, 11, 15, 19 and 23, patients received a vaccination, eight in all.

Time point denoted: week 11, during vaccination. It was 300 ug of mutant IDH1 20-mer peptide that made up each vaccine dose, given with topical imiquimod. Findings and limits, study-wide: There were vaccine-induced immune responses in around 94% of the patients.

This CDR3 contains 16 residues. V lost 8 bases, J lost 4 bases, and 12 bases stayed unmatched. The germline CDR1 and CDR2 sequences are SEHNR and FQNEAQ (reference sequence). Sequenced by immunoSEQ multiplex PCR; TCRdb stores in-frame clones only, minus some. The table lists some 59,000 clones, about 91% of them singletons, with less than 2% in the top ten. Sequenced material: PBMCs, taken from a glioma patient whose treatment included an IDH1 peptide vaccine. J is TRBJ2-1 and V is TRBV7-9; 9 bases agree with TRBD2. This receptor was taken from a man between 40 and 49 years old with glioma. Written as DNA, the CDR3 is TGTGCCAGCGGAAGTAGCGGGGGATTCTCTTACAATGAGCAGTTCTTC. Translating gives CASGSSGGFSYNEQFF.